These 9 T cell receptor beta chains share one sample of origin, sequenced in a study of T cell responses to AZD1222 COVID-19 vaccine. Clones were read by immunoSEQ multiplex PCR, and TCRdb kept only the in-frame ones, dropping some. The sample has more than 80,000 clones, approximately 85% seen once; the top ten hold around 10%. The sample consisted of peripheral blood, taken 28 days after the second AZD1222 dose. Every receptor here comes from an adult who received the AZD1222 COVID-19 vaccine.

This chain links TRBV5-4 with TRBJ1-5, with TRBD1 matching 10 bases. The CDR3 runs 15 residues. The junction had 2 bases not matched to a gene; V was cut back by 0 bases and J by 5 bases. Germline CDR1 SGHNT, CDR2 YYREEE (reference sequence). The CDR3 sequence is CASSLAGTGDQPQHF. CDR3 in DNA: TGTGCCAGCAGCTTGGCCGGGACAGGGGATCAGCCCCAGCATTTT.

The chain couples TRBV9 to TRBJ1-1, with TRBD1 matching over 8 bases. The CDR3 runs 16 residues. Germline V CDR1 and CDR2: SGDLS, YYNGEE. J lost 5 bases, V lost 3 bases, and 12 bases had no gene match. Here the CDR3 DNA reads TGTGCCAGCAGCGCACCAACAGGGGGTTTGGGGACTGAAGCTTTCTTT. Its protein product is CASSAPTGGLGTEAFF. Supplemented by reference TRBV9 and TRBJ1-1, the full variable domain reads DSGVTQTPKHLITATGQRVTLRCSPRSGDLSVYWYQQSLDQGLQFLIQYYNGEERAKGNILERFSAQQFPDLHSELNLSSLELGDSALYFCASSAPTGGLGTEAFFGQGTRLTVV.

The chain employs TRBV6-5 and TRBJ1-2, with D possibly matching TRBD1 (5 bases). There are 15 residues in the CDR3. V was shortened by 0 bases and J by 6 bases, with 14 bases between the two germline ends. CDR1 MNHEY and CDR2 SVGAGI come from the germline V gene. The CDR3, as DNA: TGTGCCAGCAGTTACTCGGTCAGGAGAGGGGATGGCTACACCTTC. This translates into CASSYSVRRGDGYTF.

The CDR3 spells CASSPDVSQPQHF. Here the CDR3 DNA reads TGTGCCAGCAGCCCGGACGTGTCCCAGCCCCAGCATTTT. The chain joins TRBV6-5 to TRBJ1-5; no reliable D call. The CDR3 covers 13 residues. Germline V gene data show CDR1 as MNHEY and CDR2 as SVGAGI. V was trimmed by 6 bases and J by 7 bases, leaving 13 bases between them.

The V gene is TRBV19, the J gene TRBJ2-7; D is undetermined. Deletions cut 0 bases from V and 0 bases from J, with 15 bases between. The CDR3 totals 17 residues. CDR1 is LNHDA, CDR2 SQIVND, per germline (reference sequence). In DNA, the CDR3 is TGTGCCAGTAGTATAGACCTGACTTCCTGGAGCTCCTACGAGCAGTACTTC. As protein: CASSIDLTSWSSYEQYF.

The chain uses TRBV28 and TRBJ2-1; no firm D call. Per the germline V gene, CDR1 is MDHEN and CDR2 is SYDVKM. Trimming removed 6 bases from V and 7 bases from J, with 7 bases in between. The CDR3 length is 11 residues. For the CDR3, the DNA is TGTGCCAGCAGCCCCTTGAATGAGCAGTTCTTC. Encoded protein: CASSPLNEQFF.

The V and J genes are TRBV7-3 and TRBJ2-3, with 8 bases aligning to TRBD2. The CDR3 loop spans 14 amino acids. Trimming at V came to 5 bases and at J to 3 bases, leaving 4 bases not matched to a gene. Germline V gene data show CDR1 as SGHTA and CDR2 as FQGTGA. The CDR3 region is CASSPGLETDTQYF. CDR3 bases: TGTGCCAGCAGCCCGGGACTAGAAACAGATACGCAGTATTTT. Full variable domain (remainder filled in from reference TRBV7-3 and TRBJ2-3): GAGVSQTPSNKVTEKGKYVELRCDPISGHTALYWYRQSLGQGPEFLIYFQGTGAADDSGLPNDRFFAVRPEGSVSTLKIQRTERGDSAVYLCASSPGLETDTQYFGPGTRLTVL.

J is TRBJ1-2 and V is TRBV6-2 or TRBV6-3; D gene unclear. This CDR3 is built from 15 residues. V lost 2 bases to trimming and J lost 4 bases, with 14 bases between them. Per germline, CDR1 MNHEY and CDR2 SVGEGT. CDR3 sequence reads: CASSYGGRTPYGYTF. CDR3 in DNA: TGTGCCAGCAGTTACGGCGGCAGAACCCCCTATGGCTACACCTTC.

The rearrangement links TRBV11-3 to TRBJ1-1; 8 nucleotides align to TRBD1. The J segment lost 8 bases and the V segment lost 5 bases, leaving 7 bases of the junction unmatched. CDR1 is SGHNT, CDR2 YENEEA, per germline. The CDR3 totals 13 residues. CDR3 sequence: CASSLYRGTEAFF. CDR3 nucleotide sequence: TGTGCCAGCAGCCTCTACAGGGGGACGGAAGCTTTCTTT.